Listed below are T cell receptor beta chains from one sample, sequenced in a study of T-cell memory formation after mild COVID-19. TCRdb itself ran the 5' RACE reads through MiXCR, one entry per CDR3 protein. This sample has 450,000 to 650,000 distinct CDR3 sequences, with roughly 20% found just once. Sequencing was done on a sample of PBMCs or a T cell subset sorted from them (not recorded which). The receptors were sampled from an adult woman who had mild COVID-19 (a few samples of this study predate the infection). Cell type and time point are not known. The CDR3 runs from the conserved cysteine through the conserved F or W. D genes are given only for firm matches.

V gene: TRBV9
CDR3 length: 15
D gene: .
J gene: TRBJ2-4
CDR3 protein: CASSETAWRGNIQYF

V gene: TRBV7-2
CDR3 length: 16
D gene: .
J gene: TRBJ2-1
CDR3 protein: CASSHPPTMGYNEQFF

V gene: TRBV20-1
CDR3 length: 14
D gene: .
J gene: TRBJ1-1
CDR3 protein: CSANLGAVGSGAFF

V gene: TRBV5-4
CDR3 length: 18
D gene: .
J gene: TRBJ2-1
CDR3 protein: CASSLGRLGGRSYNEQFF

V gene: TRBV11-3
CDR3 length: 15
D gene: .
J gene: TRBJ2-1
CDR3 protein: CASSFFTARVGEQFF

V gene: TRBV11-2
CDR3 length: 15
D gene: TRBD1
J gene: TRBJ1-1
CDR3 protein: CASSPMTGKNTEAFF

V gene: TRBV7-3
CDR3 length: 13
D gene: .
J gene: TRBJ2-1
CDR3 protein: CASSPARDNEQFF

V gene: TRBV7-2
CDR3 length: 17
D gene: TRBD2
J gene: TRBJ2-1
CDR3 protein: CASSPRDSGEWWDEQFF

V gene: TRBV12-3/TRBV12-4
CDR3 length: 14
D gene: TRBD1
J gene: TRBJ2-7
CDR3 protein: CASSPPGQFDEQYF

V gene: TRBV12-3/TRBV12-4
CDR3 length: 15
D gene: .
J gene: TRBJ2-1
CDR3 protein: CASSLAGALYNEQFF

V gene: TRBV20-1
CDR3 length: 14
D gene: .
J gene: TRBJ2-1
CDR3 protein: CSASRRLAYNEQFF

V gene: TRBV29-1
CDR3 length: 13
D gene: .
J gene: TRBJ1-1
CDR3 protein: CSVDINGNTEAFF

V gene: TRBV20-1
CDR3 length: 13
D gene: .
J gene: TRBJ2-7
CDR3 protein: CSAKGWGSYEQYF

V gene: TRBV4-1
CDR3 length: 13
D gene: .
J gene: TRBJ2-7
CDR3 protein: CASSQPDGVEQYF

V gene: TRBV3-1
CDR3 length: 12
D gene: TRBD1
J gene: TRBJ1-1
CDR3 protein: CASSRTGAEAFF

V gene: TRBV10-3
CDR3 length: 13
D gene: .
J gene: TRBJ1-4
CDR3 protein: CAISFRDSEKLFF

V gene: TRBV4-1
CDR3 length: 16
D gene: TRBD1
J gene: TRBJ2-3
CDR3 protein: CASSRRGQEGPDTQYF

V gene: TRBV4-3
CDR3 length: 19
D gene: TRBD1
J gene: TRBJ2-7
CDR3 protein: CASSQEGLFSGQVSYEQYF

V gene: TRBV29-1
CDR3 length: 14
D gene: .
J gene: TRBJ1-5
CDR3 protein: CSVVVEGSNQPQHF

V gene: TRBV6-6
CDR3 length: 14
D gene: TRBD1
J gene: TRBJ1-1
CDR3 protein: CASSYERDRERAFF

V gene: TRBV7-9
CDR3 length: 15
D gene: .
J gene: TRBJ2-7
CDR3 protein: CASSHPPTLSYEQYF

V gene: TRBV30
CDR3 length: 13
D gene: .
J gene: TRBJ2-7
CDR3 protein: CAWSVKGGDEQYF

V gene: TRBV2
CDR3 length: 18
D gene: .
J gene: TRBJ2-1
CDR3 protein: CASRAGPLAIRVDNEQFF

V gene: TRBV5-1
CDR3 length: 14
D gene: .
J gene: TRBJ2-7
CDR3 protein: CASSRFSSDPEQYF

V gene: TRBV24-1
CDR3 length: 14
D gene: .
J gene: TRBJ2-7
CDR3 protein: CATSGAGRSNEQYF

V gene: TRBV5-5
CDR3 length: 15
D gene: .
J gene: TRBJ1-2
CDR3 protein: CASSTNGGLSYGYTF

V gene: TRBV20-1
CDR3 length: 13
D gene: .
J gene: TRBJ2-3
CDR3 protein: CSASKGVPDTQYF

V gene: TRBV12-3/TRBV12-4
CDR3 length: 15
D gene: TRBD2
J gene: TRBJ2-3
CDR3 protein: CASSLRRGVTDTQYF

V gene: TRBV30
CDR3 length: 15
D gene: .
J gene: TRBJ1-5
CDR3 protein: CAWSLGEQGNQPQHF

V gene: TRBV4-1
CDR3 length: 16
D gene: .
J gene: TRBJ2-5
CDR3 protein: CASSQVSGGLQETQYF

V gene: TRBV5-1
CDR3 length: 14
D gene: .
J gene: TRBJ1-1
CDR3 protein: CASSLDGRNTEAFF

V gene: TRBV21-1
CDR3 length: 12
D gene: .
J gene: TRBJ2-3
CDR3 protein: CASSNNTDTQYF

V gene: TRBV14
CDR3 length: 12
D gene: .
J gene: TRBJ2-7
CDR3 protein: CASSQDGARCDF

V gene: TRBV5-4
CDR3 length: 15
D gene: TRBD1
J gene: TRBJ2-5
CDR3 protein: CASSRETGMEETQYF

V gene: TRBV20-1
CDR3 length: 14
D gene: .
J gene: TRBJ1-4
CDR3 protein: CSALYEGRLEKLFF

V gene: TRBV5-1
CDR3 length: 15
D gene: .
J gene: TRBJ2-1
CDR3 protein: CASSSYTSSYNEQFF

V gene: TRBV7-2
CDR3 length: 12
D gene: .
J gene: TRBJ1-1
CDR3 protein: CASGPAYSEAFF

V gene: TRBV7-8
CDR3 length: 15
D gene: TRBD1
J gene: TRBJ1-1
CDR3 protein: CASSVGQGRGTEAFF

V gene: TRBV12-3/TRBV12-4
CDR3 length: 15
D gene: .
J gene: TRBJ2-7
CDR3 protein: CASSFGQESSYEQYF

V gene: TRBV20-1
CDR3 length: 15
D gene: .
J gene: TRBJ2-5
CDR3 protein: CSARDRVLPQETQYF

V gene: TRBV18
CDR3 length: 14
D gene: TRBD1
J gene: TRBJ2-7
CDR3 protein: CASSPLGQGGEQYF

V gene: TRBV13
CDR3 length: 13
D gene: TRBD1
J gene: TRBJ1-2
CDR3 protein: CASSYRTGLLYTF

V gene: TRBV4-2
CDR3 length: 18
D gene: .
J gene: TRBJ2-4
CDR3 protein: CASSPKQGLSLAKNIQYF

V gene: TRBV7-9
CDR3 length: 14
D gene: TRBD2
J gene: TRBJ2-1
CDR3 protein: CASSYLGGRPEQFF

V gene: TRBV7-2
CDR3 length: 15
D gene: .
J gene: TRBJ2-7
CDR3 protein: CASSFGRGSFNEQYF

V gene: TRBV19
CDR3 length: 11
D gene: .
J gene: TRBJ2-1
CDR3 protein: CASSMGIAPFF

V gene: TRBV27
CDR3 length: 15
D gene: TRBD1
J gene: TRBJ1-1
CDR3 protein: CASSRQDRVNTEAFF

V gene: TRBV7-2
CDR3 length: 16
D gene: TRBD1
J gene: TRBJ1-5
CDR3 protein: CASSLGGQGIGQPQHF

V gene: TRBV29-1
CDR3 length: 15
D gene: .
J gene: TRBJ1-3
CDR3 protein: CSVDDRPNSGNTIYF